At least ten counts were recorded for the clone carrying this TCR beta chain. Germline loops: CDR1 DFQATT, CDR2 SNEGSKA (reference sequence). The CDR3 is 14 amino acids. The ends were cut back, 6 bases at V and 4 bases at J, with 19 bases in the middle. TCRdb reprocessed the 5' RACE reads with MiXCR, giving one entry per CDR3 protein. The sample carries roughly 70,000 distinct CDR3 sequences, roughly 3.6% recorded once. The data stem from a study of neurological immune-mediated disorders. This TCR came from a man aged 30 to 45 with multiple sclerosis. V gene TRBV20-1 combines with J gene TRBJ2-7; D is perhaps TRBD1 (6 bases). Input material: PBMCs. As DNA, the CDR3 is TGCAGTGCCCTCAGAACAGCGAGGGGGTACGAGCAGTACTTC. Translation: CSALRTARGYEQYF.